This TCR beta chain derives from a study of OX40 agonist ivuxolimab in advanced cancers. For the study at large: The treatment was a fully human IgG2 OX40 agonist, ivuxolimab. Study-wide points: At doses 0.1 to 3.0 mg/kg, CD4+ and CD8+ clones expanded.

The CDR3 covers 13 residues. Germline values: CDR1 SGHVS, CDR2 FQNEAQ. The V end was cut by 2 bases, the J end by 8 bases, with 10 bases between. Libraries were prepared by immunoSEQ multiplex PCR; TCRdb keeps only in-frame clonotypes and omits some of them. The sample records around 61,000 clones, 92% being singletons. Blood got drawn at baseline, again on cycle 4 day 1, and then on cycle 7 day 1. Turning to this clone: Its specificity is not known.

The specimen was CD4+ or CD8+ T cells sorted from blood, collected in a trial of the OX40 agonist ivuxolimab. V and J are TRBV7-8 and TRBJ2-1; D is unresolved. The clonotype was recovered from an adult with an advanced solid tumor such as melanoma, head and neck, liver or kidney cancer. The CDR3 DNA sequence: TGTGCCAGCAGCTTATCGAGGCCCTATGAGCAGTTCTTC. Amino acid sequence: CASSLSRPYEQFF.